The entry below describes one T cell receptor (beta chain). Its target is unknown. Sequenced by immunoSEQ multiplex PCR; TCRdb stores in-frame clones only, minus some. The table lists 55,000 to 85,000 clones, roughly 90% of them singletons. The data belong to a study of lymphopenia after photon versus proton radiotherapy. The study's findings and limits: Oligoclonal CD8+ Temra expansion after nadir drove photon patients' diversity drop. A bigger post-nadir fall in TCR diversity correlated inversely with survival time in deceased patients.

Sequencing was performed on peripheral blood, taken from a patient treated with photon-based radiotherapy. The clonotype originates from a woman aged 35 to 49 with cholangiocarcinoma.

In DNA form, the CDR3 reads TGTGCCTGTTTGACTGGGAACTCGGACTATGGCTACACCTTC. Translated, it gives CACLTGNSDYGYTF. The chain carries TRBV30 and TRBJ1-2; D is ambiguous. CDR1 GTSNPN and CDR2 SVGIG come from the germline V gene (reference sequence). The V and J ends lost 6 bases and 3 bases respectively, with 17 bases between them. The CDR3 contains 14 residues.